These T cell receptor beta chains were read from a single sample in a study of cytomegalovirus exposure and HLA in healthy donors. Generated by immunoSEQ multiplex PCR, the TCRdb table keeps only in-frame clones and is missing some. The sample carries 150,000 to 200,000 clones, roughly 84% recorded once. Sequencing was carried out using PBMCs. The receptors were sampled from a man in his late teens or twenties in good health and CMV-seronegative. Each CDR3 is given with its conserved first and last residue. The order of the fields is clone size, D gene, V gene, J gene, CDR3 protein, CDR3 DNA. A D gene is named only where the DNA matches it firmly. Clone size, where shown, is once, few, many, or a class for clones that have expanded.

-	TRBD1	TRBV6-1	TRBJ2-1	CASSELGTGGSEQFF	TGTGCCAGCAGTGAATTAGGGACAGGGGGCAGTGAGCAGTTCTTC
-	TRBD2	TRBV7-8	TRBJ2-3	CASSLRTSGGVSTDTQYF	TGTGCCAGCAGCCTAAGGACTAGCGGGGGGGTAAGCACAGATACGCAGTATTTT
-	-	TRBV7-9	TRBJ2-7	CASTFPRGSVYEQYF	TGTGCCAGCACCTTCCCCCGGGGTTCAGTCTACGAGCAGTACTTC
-	-	TRBV5-6	TRBJ2-5	CASSEGWVQETQYF	TGTGCCAGCAGCGAGGGATGGGTACAAGAGACCCAGTACTTC
-	-	TRBV4-1	TRBJ1-6	CASSQTTTVPLHF	TGCGCCAGCAGCCAGACGACAACGGTACCCCTCCACTTT
-	-	TRBV5-1	TRBJ2-7	CASSENSYEQYF	TGCGCCAGCAGCGAGAACAGCTACGAGCAGTACTTC
-	-	TRBV9	TRBJ2-2	CASSVGQGGGELFF	TGTGCCAGCAGCGTAGGACAGGGAGGCGGGGAGCTGTTTTTT
-	-	TRBV27	TRBJ1-5	CASSSYSNQPQHF	TGTGCCAGCAGTTCTTATAGCAATCAGCCCCAGCATTTT
-	-	TRBV28	TRBJ2-3	CASSYYSGSTDTQYF	TGTGCCAGCAGTTATTATTCGGGAAGCACAGATACGCAGTATTTT
-	-	TRBV6-4	TRBJ2-1	CASRPSCEQFF	TGTGCCAGCAGGCCAAGCTGTGAGCAGTTCTTC
once	-	TRBV7-9	TRBJ1-3	CASTILGGAALGNTIYF	TGTGCCAGCACCATCCTGGGAGGGGCAGCCCTCGGAAACACCATATATTTT
-	TRBD2	TRBV7-9	TRBJ2-1	CASRVSGTPSSYNEQFF	TGTGCCAGCAGGGTAAGCGGGACCCCGAGCTCCTACAATGAGCAGTTCTTC
once	TRBD1	TRBV18	TRBJ2-2	CASSPLQGTGELFF	TGTGCCAGCTCACCACTACAGGGGACCGGGGAGCTGTTTTTT
-	-	TRBV10-3	TRBJ2-7	CAISEDIAYEQYF	TGTGCCATCAGTGAGGACATCGCCTACGAGCAGTACTTC
-	TRBD1	TRBV15	TRBJ2-7	CATSREPGTAYEQYF	TGTGCCACCAGCAGAGAACCCGGGACAGCCTACGAGCAGTACTTC
-	-	TRBV27	TRBJ1-2	CASSLSRAEIDGYTF	TGTGCCAGCAGTTTATCGCGGGCAGAGATAGATGGCTACACCTTC
few	TRBD2	TRBV5-1	TRBJ2-1	CASSLEGGGSSYNEQFF	TGCGCCAGCAGCTTGGAGGGCGGGGGGAGCTCCTACAATGAGCAGTTCTTC
-	-	TRBV6-4	TRBJ1-5	CASSQEINQPQHF	TGTGCCAGCAGTCAGGAAATCAATCAGCCCCAGCATTTT
-	TRBD1	TRBV25-1	TRBJ2-2	CASSGDRDTGELFF	TGTGCCAGCAGTGGGGACAGGGACACCGGGGAGCTGTTTTTT
-	TRBD2	TRBV9	TRBJ2-1	CASSVEAGARDNEQFF	TGTGCCAGCAGCGTAGAAGCGGGGGCGAGGGACAATGAGCAGTTCTTC
-	-	TRBV11-1	TRBJ2-7	CASSLVAPWLDTISYEQYF	TGTGCCAGCAGCTTAGTAGCCCCCTGGCTGGACACCATCTCCTACGAGCAGTACTTC
few	TRBD1	TRBV11-2	TRBJ1-4	CASSFRGRDEKLFF	TGTGCCAGCAGCTTCAGGGGGCGGGACGAAAAACTGTTTTTT
-	TRBD2	TRBV10-3	TRBJ2-7	CATKAGLVLGEQYF	TGTGCCACCAAGGCGGGACTAGTCCTGGGCGAGCAGTACTTC
-	TRBD1	TRBV2	TRBJ2-3	CASSRRTGASDTQYF	TGTGCCAGCAGCCGAAGGACAGGGGCGTCGGATACGCAGTATTTT
few	TRBD2	TRBV4-1	TRBJ2-7	CASSQNSGDTYEQYF	TGCGCCAGCAGCCAAAATAGCGGGGATACCTACGAGCAGTACTTC
-	TRBD2	TRBV5-4	TRBJ2-7	CASSLNGGAGEQYF	TGTGCCAGCAGCTTGAACGGGGGGGCAGGCGAGCAGTACTTC
-	TRBD1	TRBV10-3	TRBJ1-2	CAITKDREDGYTF	TGTGCCATCACCAAGGACAGGGAGGATGGCTACACCTTC
-	TRBD1	TRBV11-2	TRBJ2-7	CASSLGQGLYF	TGTGCCAGCAGCTTAGGACAGGGCCTATACTTC
-	TRBD2	TRBV6-1	TRBJ2-7	CASLQPGRYEQYF	TGTGCCAGCCTCCAGCCCGGGAGGTACGAGCAGTACTTC
-	-	TRBV5-5	TRBJ1-2	CASSLDGNYGYTF	TGTGCCAGCAGCCTAGACGGCAACTATGGCTACACCTTC
-	TRBD2	TRBV20-1	TRBJ2-3	CSALGLVGQYF	TGCAGTGCCCTGGGACTAGTGGGGCAGTATTTT
-	TRBD1	TRBV27	TRBJ2-7	CASSLRGGTGKQYF	TGTGCCAGCAGTTTAAGGGGCGGGACAGGGAAGCAGTACTTC
-	-	TRBV6-6	TRBJ2-7	CASSYRAGSYEQYF	TGTGCCAGCAGTTACCGGGCAGGGTCCTACGAGCAGTACTTC
-	TRBD2	TRBV5-4	TRBJ2-7	CASRLAGGSPYEQYF	TGTGCCAGCAGACTAGCGGGGGGATCACCCTACGAGCAGTACTTC
-	-	TRBV9	TRBJ1-5	CASSVGPGVGQPQHF	TGTGCCAGCAGCGTAGGCCCAGGGGTCGGACAGCCCCAGCATTTT
-	TRBD1	TRBV27	TRBJ1-4	CASSLGRQGLNEKLFF	TGTGCCAGCAGTTTAGGGAGACAGGGCCTTAATGAAAAACTGTTTTTT